The next 22 T cell receptor beta chains were all read from a single sample in a study of cytomegalovirus exposure and HLA in healthy donors. This PCR relied on a set of 60 Vbeta primers and 13 Jbeta primers. Only in-frame clones appear in the TCRdb table, and some are missing; sequencing was by immunoSEQ multiplex PCR. In all, the sample yields some 130,000 clones. Sequencing was carried out using PBMCs. These receptor sequences come from a woman aged 40-49 years in good health and CMV-seropositive.

V usage is TRBV19 and J usage is TRBJ2-7, with 7 bases aligning to TRBD1. The CDR3 is 13 amino acids. The V gene end was trimmed by 4 bases and the J gene end by 4 bases; junction bases not matched to a gene: 4. In germline, CDR1 is LNHDA, CDR2 SQIVND (reference sequence). CDR3 in amino acids: CASSRDREYEQYF. In nucleotides, the CDR3 is TGTGCCAGTAGTAGGGACAGAGAATACGAGCAGTACTTC.

V usage is TRBV5-1 and J usage is TRBJ2-3, with a weak D call TRBD2 (5 bases). The CDR3 sequence is 15 residues long. V dropped 4 bases and J dropped 6 bases, with 18 bases sitting between them. Looked up from germline, CDR1 is SGHRS and CDR2 is YFSETQ. Written as DNA, the CDR3 is TGCGCCAGCAGCCCCGGGATTCCGACCTCGGATACGCAGTATTTT. Translation: CASSPGIPTSDTQYF.

CDR3 nucleotide sequence: TGTGCTAGTGGTTCCGGTGAGGGTCTTTACCCAGATACGCAGTATTTT. This encodes CASGSGEGLYPDTQYF. J is TRBJ2-3 and V is TRBV12-5, with a possible D match to TRBD2 (5 bases). CDR1 is LGHNT and CDR2 is FRNRAP in the germline V gene. This CDR3 is 16 amino acids long. Trimming removed 4 bases from V and 4 bases from J, with 18 bases in between.

The chain joins TRBV7-2 to TRBJ1-2, with D perhaps TRBD1 (6 bases). The germline CDR1 and CDR2 sequences are SGHTA and FQGNSA. V was shortened by 7 bases and J by 2 bases, with 17 bases between the two germline ends. The CDR3 extends over 15 amino acids. The CDR3 reads CASTSAPGANYGYTF. The CDR3 coding sequence is TGTGCCAGCACCTCAGCCCCAGGGGCCAACTATGGCTACACCTTC.

J is TRBJ2-7 and V is TRBV19; D is perhaps TRBD2 (6 bases). V dropped 4 bases and J dropped 0 bases, with 10 bases sitting between them. This CDR3 has 14 amino acids. CDR1 LNHDA and CDR2 SQIVND come from the germline V gene (reference sequence). The CDR3 coding sequence is TGTGCCAGTAGTACCTTAGCGGACTCCTACGAGCAGTACTTC. This encodes CASSTLADSYEQYF.

The V gene is TRBV2, the J gene TRBJ2-3, with no clear D. V lost 0 bases and J 0 bases, leaving 10 bases between the germline ends. This CDR3 contains 16 residues. Germline V lookup: CDR1 SNHLY, CDR2 FYNNEI. In DNA, the CDR3 is TGTGCCAGCAGTGAAGCGCCCTCCACTAGCACAGATACGCAGTATTTT. Protein product: CASSEAPSTSTDTQYF.

The V and J genes are TRBV7-2 and TRBJ2-2; 13 bases are shared with TRBD2. The V gene's germline CDR1 is SGHTA and CDR2 FQGNSA. The CDR3 runs to 16 residues. V trimming: 5 bases; J trimming: 6 bases; junction bases outside the gene matches: 6. CDR3 bases: TGTGCCAGCAGCAAACCGGGACTAGCGGGACCCGGGGAGCTGTTTTTT. Residues: CASSKPGLAGPGELFF.

This chain links TRBV5-1 with TRBJ2-2; D uncertain. The germline V gene has CDR1 SGHRS and CDR2 YFSETQ. V was shortened by 4 bases and J by 0 bases, with 7 bases between the two germline ends. The length of the CDR3 is 14 residues. The CDR3 sequence: CASSLSANTGELFF. The CDR3 DNA reads TGCGCCAGCAGCCTAAGCGCGAACACCGGGGAGCTGTTTTTT.

V and J are TRBV20-1 and TRBJ2-7; the D gene is possibly TRBD1 (5 bases). This CDR3 comprises 11 residues. Germline values: CDR1 DFQATT, CDR2 SNEGSKA (reference sequence). DNA of the CDR3: TGCAGCCTAGACAGTTCCGAGGAGCAGTACTTC. This codes for CSLDSSEEQYF.

This sequence joins TRBV25-1 and TRBJ1-4; tentative D call: TRBD1 (6 bases). CDR1 is MGHDK and CDR2 is SYGVNS in the germline V gene. This CDR3 comprises 17 residues. Trimming left V 0 bases short and J 0 bases short, with 11 bases between. The CDR3 nucleotides read TGTGCCAGCAGTGAATATAGCTGGGACACAACTAATGAAAAACTGTTTTTT. Protein sequence: CASSEYSWDTTNEKLFF.

The chain links TRBV4-2 to TRBJ1-2; D gene unclear. From germline, CDR1 is LGHNA and CDR2 YNFKEQ. V was cut by 0 bases and J by 8 bases, with 13 bases left in between. This CDR3 region has 14 residues. CDR3 nucleotides: TGTGCCAGCAGCCAAGATCGGCGGGTCCAGGGCTACACCTTC. Translating gives CASSQDRRVQGYTF.

The gene calls are TRBV28 and TRBJ2-1; 8 bases fit TRBD1. This CDR3 has 23 residues. J gave up 0 bases and V 6 bases, and 28 bases lay outside the gene matches. Germline lookup yields CDR1 MDHEN and CDR2 SYDVKM. CDR3 sequence: CASRSQGARLNLSGKSSYNEQFF. For the CDR3, the DNA is TGTGCCAGCAGATCTCAGGGGGCGCGCCTGAATTTGAGCGGCAAAAGCTCCTACAATGAGCAGTTCTTC.

On this clone itself: Germline is not matched at one junction end, which may reflect a read error. The V gene is TRBV7-7, the J gene TRBJ2-5; 7 nucleotides match TRBD1. There are 16 residues in the CDR3. From germline, CDR1 is SSHAT and CDR2 FNYEAQ (reference sequence). CDR3 coding DNA: TGTGCTAGCAGCCCCGACGGGACAGCGTACCAAGAGACCCAGTACTTC. Its protein product is CASSPDGTAYQETQYF.

CDR3 amino acids: CASSLSTGLQYEQYF. CDR3 nucleotides: TGCGCCAGCAGCTTGAGTACGGGACTTCAATACGAGCAGTACTTC. The J gene is TRBJ2-5, the V gene TRBV5-1; TRBD2 might be the D (6 bases). The better agreement between TRBJ2-7 and the DNA end casts doubt on the J call. The CDR3 length is 15 residues. CDR1 is SGHRS, CDR2 YFSETQ, per germline.

The gene calls are TRBV18 and TRBJ2-3; 8 positions agree with TRBD1. Looked up from germline, CDR1 is KGHSH and CDR2 is LQKENI. CDR3 size: 15 residues. The J segment lost 0 bases and the V segment lost 6 bases, leaving 5 bases of the junction unmatched. This CDR3 reads CASSSTGASTDTQYF. The CDR3 DNA sequence: TGTGCCAGCTCGTCGACAGGGGCTAGCACAGATACGCAGTATTTT.

This chain joins TRBV4-2 and TRBJ2-1; 8 positions agree with TRBD2. Per germline, CDR1 LGHNA and CDR2 YNFKEQ. The V segment lost 0 bases and the J segment 13 bases; nucleotides outside the gene matches: 17. The CDR3 sequence is 17 residues long. Here the CDR3 DNA reads TGTGCCAGCAGCCAAGATGGGGCGGAGATAGCGGGAAATACCCAGTTCTTC. The encoded protein is CASSQDGAEIAGNTQFF.

The rearrangement links TRBV27 to TRBJ2-1; 11 bases are a match to TRBD2. CDR3 length equals 17 residues. CDR1 MNHEY and CDR2 SMNVEV come from the germline V gene (reference sequence). This chain's CDR3 is CATTGTSGGRGYNEQFF. CDR3 DNA sequence: TGTGCAACTACCGGGACTAGCGGAGGGAGGGGGTACAATGAGCAGTTCTTC.

CDR3 in DNA: TGTGCCAGCACCCGAATCGCCGGGGGCGGGAGCACTGAAGCTTTCTTT. Residues: CASTRIAGGGSTEAFF. The chain links TRBV28 to TRBJ1-1, with D possibly being TRBD1 (6 bases). Trimming pared 7 bases from V and 4 bases from J, leaving 22 bases between. Per germline, CDR1 MDHEN and CDR2 SYDVKM. The CDR3 loop spans 16 amino acids.

The chain has TRBV27 and TRBJ1-4; TRBD1 agrees at 10 bases. Germline V lookup: CDR1 MNHEY, CDR2 SMNVEV (reference sequence). The CDR3 totals 14 residues. With 7 bases clipped from V and 10 bases from J, the junction kept 9 bases outside the gene matches. The CDR3 DNA is TGTGCCAGCACCCCGGGACAGGGGATAGGAAAACTGTTTTTT. Protein: CASTPGQGIGKLFF.

The rearrangement links TRBV29-1 to TRBJ1-2; tentatively, D is TRBD1 (6 bases). This CDR3 contains 14 residues. In germline, CDR1 is SQVTM, CDR2 ANQGSEA. V lost 2 bases and J lost 8, with 18 bases in between. Here the CDR3 reads CSVESAGTTGGYTF. CDR3 coding DNA: TGCAGCGTTGAATCGGCAGGGACAACGGGAGGCTACACCTTC.

The chain joins TRBV29-1 to TRBJ1-2; TRBD1 aligns across 10 bases. J lost 7 bases, V lost 6 bases, and 11 bases had no gene match. Looked up from germline, CDR1 is SQVTM and CDR2 is ANQGSEA. The CDR3 has 14 amino acids. The CDR3: CSVATPGTGAGYTF. CDR3 nucleotide sequence: TGCAGCGTCGCTACCCCCGGGACAGGGGCTGGCTACACCTTC.

The V gene is TRBV10-3, the J gene TRBJ1-4; the D is unclear. The V gene's germline CDR1 is ENHRY and CDR2 SYGVKD. Trimming pared 3 bases from V and 4 bases from J, leaving 15 bases between. The CDR3 has 16 residues. The CDR3 loop is CAISDLYGESNEKLFF. The CDR3 nucleotides are TGTGCCATCAGTGACCTTTACGGGGAGAGTAATGAAAAACTGTTTTTT.